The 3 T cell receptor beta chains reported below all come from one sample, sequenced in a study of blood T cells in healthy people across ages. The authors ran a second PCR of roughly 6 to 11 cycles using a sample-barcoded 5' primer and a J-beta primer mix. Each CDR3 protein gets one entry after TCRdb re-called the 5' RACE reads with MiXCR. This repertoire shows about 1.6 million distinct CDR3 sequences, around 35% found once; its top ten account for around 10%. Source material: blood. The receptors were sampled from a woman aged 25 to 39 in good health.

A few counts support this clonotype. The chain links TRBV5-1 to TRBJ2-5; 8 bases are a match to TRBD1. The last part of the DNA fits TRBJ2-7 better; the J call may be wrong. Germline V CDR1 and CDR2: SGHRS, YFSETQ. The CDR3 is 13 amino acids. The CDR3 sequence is CASSQGQAGEQYF. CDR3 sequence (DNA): TGCGCCAGCAGCCAGGGACAGGCAGGCGAGCAGTACTTC.

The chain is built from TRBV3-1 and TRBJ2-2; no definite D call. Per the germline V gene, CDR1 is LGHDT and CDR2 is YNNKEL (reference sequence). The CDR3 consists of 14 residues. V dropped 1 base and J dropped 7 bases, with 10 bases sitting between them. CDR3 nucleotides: TGTGCCAGCAGCCAAGGGTCAAGGAGCGGGGAGCTGTTTTTT. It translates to CASSQGSRSGELFF.

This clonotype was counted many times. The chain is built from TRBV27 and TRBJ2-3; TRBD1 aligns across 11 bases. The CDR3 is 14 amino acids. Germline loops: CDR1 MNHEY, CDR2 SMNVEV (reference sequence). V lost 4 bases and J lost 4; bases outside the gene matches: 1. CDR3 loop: CASSWTGGADTQYF. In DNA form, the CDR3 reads TGTGCCAGCAGTTGGACAGGGGGCGCAGATACGCAGTATTTT.